These 24 T cell receptor beta chains were all obtained from the same sample, sequenced in a study of T cell responses to AZD1222 COVID-19 vaccine (dated by TCRdb to 2020 to 2022). The library relied on the immunoSEQ multiplex PCR assay. As stored in TCRdb, this immuneACCESS dataset retains in-frame rearrangements with V and J assigned. A fraction of the clones does not appear; measured against another copy, unresolved V genes explain less than half of the discrepancy, and the remainder lacks a known reason. Present in this sample are about 160,000 clones, roughly 90% of which were seen just once. The ten largest clones add up to 4% to 4.5% of the sample. What this sample's time point label stands for: about 28 days (+/-7) after the second vaccine dose. Sequenced here: peripheral blood, sampled 28 days after the second AZD1222 dose. Receptor source: an adult who received the AZD1222 COVID-19 vaccine.

The V call is TRBV10-3, the J call TRBJ1-2; no reliable D call. Trimming cost V 4 bases and J 5 bases, with 14 bases left between them. Per germline, CDR1 ENHRY and CDR2 SYGVKD. The CDR3 has 14 amino acids. The CDR3 reads CAISGDAPLYGYTF. The DNA of the CDR3 is TGTGCCATCAGTGGTGATGCCCCACTATATGGCTACACCTTC.

With respect to this clone: The germline gene is not matched at one end of the junction; a read error may be the cause. The chain recombines TRBV12-3 or TRBV12-4 with TRBJ1-6; D gene uncertain. The CDR3 has 13 residues. The CDR3 sequence is CASGLTGNSPLHF. The CDR3 coding sequence is TGTGCCAGCGGTTTGACGGGTAATTCACCCCTCCACTTT.

This chain uses TRBV7-9 with TRBJ2-1; D assignment may be TRBD1 or TRBD2 (6 bases each). Germline V gives CDR1 SEHNR, CDR2 FQNEAQ (reference sequence). The CDR3 contains 15 residues. The V and J ends lost 3 bases and 2 bases respectively, with 11 bases between them. CDR3 sequence: CASSFDGGPYNEQFF. For the CDR3, the DNA is TGTGCCAGCAGCTTTGACGGGGGCCCCTACAATGAGCAGTTCTTC.

V gene TRBV30 combines with J gene TRBJ1-2; D unresolved. Trimming took 0 bases from V and 7 from J, leaving 9 bases between them. The CDR3 is 12 residues long. Germline V gives CDR1 GTSNPN, CDR2 SVGIG (reference sequence). The CDR3 coding sequence is TGTGCCTGGAGTGTAGGGAAGGCTGGCTACACCTTC. Amino acids: CAWSVGKAGYTF.

This chain joins TRBV7-6 and TRBJ1-3; no clear D. With 6 bases removed from V and 0 bases from J, the gap between germline ends came to 12 bases. The germline V gene has CDR1 SGHVS and CDR2 FNYEAQ. This CDR3 contains 15 residues. In nucleotides, the CDR3 is TGTGCCAGCAGTCCAGCTGGCGGCTCTGGAAACACCATATATTTT. It is translated as CASSPAGGSGNTIYF.

The chain links TRBV10-1 to TRBJ1-1; a weak D match, TRBD1 (5 bases). The length of the CDR3 is 13 residues. The V end was cut by 6 bases, the J end by 7 bases, with 15 bases between. Germline V gene data show CDR1 as WNHNN and CDR2 as SYGVQD (reference sequence). The CDR3 DNA follows: TGCGCCAGCAGAGACTCTGGGGGGGGTGAAGCTTTCTTT. This codes for CASRDSGGGEAFF.

This chain connects TRBV19 to TRBJ1-2; tentatively, D is TRBD1 (5 bases). The CDR3 has 15 amino acids. Germline CDR1 LNHDA, CDR2 SQIVND (reference sequence). V gave up 3 bases and J gave up 0 bases, with 11 bases separating them. For the CDR3, the DNA is TGTGCCAGTAGTATCTTCGACAGTACTAACTATGGCTACACCTTC. This sequence encodes CASSIFDSTNYGYTF.

The chain recombines TRBV12-3 or TRBV12-4 with TRBJ1-4; D is undetermined. Trimming left V 6 bases short and J 5 bases short, with 4 bases between. This CDR3 region has 11 residues. This CDR3 is CASSPNEKLFF. The CDR3 DNA reads TGTGCCAGCAGCCCCAATGAAAAACTGTTTTTT.

The rearrangement uses TRBV2 and TRBJ2-2; a weak D match, TRBD2 (5 bases). The CDR3 is made up of 15 amino acids. Looked up from germline, CDR1 is SNHLY and CDR2 is FYNNEI. V gave up 1 base and J gave up 5 bases, with 11 bases separating them. The DNA of the CDR3 is TGTGCCAGCAGTGAAGGTCCTAGCACTACCGGGGAGCTGTTTTTT. It encodes CASSEGPSTTGELFF.

This sequence joins TRBV30 and TRBJ1-3, with 7 positions matching TRBD1. Germline CDR1 is GTSNPN and CDR2 is SVGIG (reference sequence). There are 13 residues in the CDR3. V dropped 0 bases and J dropped 9; count of bases not matched to a gene: 5. CDR3 nucleotides: TGTGCCTGGAGTGTCGAACAGGGGAGCACCATATATTTT. It translates to CAWSVEQGSTIYF.

J is TRBJ2-4 and V is TRBV7-2; D is possibly TRBD2 (6 bases). The germline CDR1 and CDR2 sequences are SGHTA and FQGNSA. The germline V and J ends were trimmed by 5 bases and 4 bases, with 15 bases remaining between them. The CDR3 sequence is 15 residues long. The DNA of the CDR3 is TGTGCCAGCAGCCCAAATCCCGGAGGGAAAAACATTCAGTACTTC. The encoded protein is CASSPNPGGKNIQYF.

Regarding this clone: Other DNA sequences in this specimen translate into the identical CDR3. The chain joins TRBV11-2 to TRBJ1-1; D gene uncertain. The CDR3 is 11 residues long. CDR1 is SGHAT and CDR2 is FQNNGV in the germline V gene. V lost 3 bases and J 11 bases, leaving 10 bases between the germline ends. The CDR3 protein is CASSLGPEAFF. For the CDR3, the DNA is TGTGCCAGCAGCTTGGGCCCCGAGGCTTTCTTT.

The chain is built from TRBV7-2 and TRBJ1-4; D gene unclear. Germline V CDR1 and CDR2: SGHTA, FQGNSA. The CDR3 has 15 amino acids. V was pared by 5 bases and J by 4 bases, with 14 bases between. The CDR3 sequence: CASSVSRAVNEKLFF. For the CDR3, the DNA is TGTGCCAGCAGCGTTAGTAGGGCAGTTAATGAAAAACTGTTTTTT.

V is TRBV4-3 and J is TRBJ2-1; TRBD2 matches at 7 bases. The CDR3 covers 15 residues. Germline values: CDR1 LGHNA, CDR2 YSLEER. J lost 6 bases, V lost 0 bases, and 5 bases had no gene match. DNA of the CDR3: TGCGCCAGCAGCCAAGATCGGGGCGGGGGCAATGAGCAGTTCTTC. Translating gives CASSQDRGGGNEQFF.

The chain employs TRBV5-1 and TRBJ1-6; D is possibly TRBD1 (5 bases). Trimming stripped 3 bases from V and 9 bases from J, with 13 bases between. Germline V CDR1 and CDR2: SGHRS, YFSETQ. The CDR3 is made up of 14 amino acids. The CDR3 loop reads CASSSTVAGSPLHF. Written as DNA, the CDR3 is TGCGCCAGCAGCTCGACAGTAGCCGGTTCACCCCTCCACTTT.

This clone was seen just once. V and J are TRBV19 and TRBJ2-3, with a possible D match to TRBD1 (6 bases). Trimming shortened V by 7 bases and J by 1 base, and 9 bases separated the two germline ends. The germline V gene encodes CDR1 LNHDA and CDR2 SQIVND (reference sequence). This CDR3 spans 13 amino acids. CDR3 nucleotides: TGTGCCAGTATTGAGGGGGGCACAGATACGCAGTATTTT. Translation: CASIEGGTDTQYF.

V is TRBV4-3 and J is TRBJ1-3; D possibly corresponds to TRBD1 (6 bases). Per the germline V gene, CDR1 is LGHNA and CDR2 is YSLEER. V was pared by 0 bases and J by 8 bases, with 14 bases between. The CDR3 extends over 15 amino acids. The CDR3 coding sequence is TGCGCCAGCAGCCAAGATGTGGGGGGCCGGGACACCATATATTTT. It translates to CASSQDVGGRDTIYF.

The chain recombines TRBV30 with TRBJ1-2; no clear D. CDR1 and CDR2 (germline): GTSNPN, SVGIG (reference sequence). There are 12 residues in the CDR3. Trimming removed 0 bases from V and 9 bases from J, with 11 bases in between. The DNA of the CDR3 is TGTGCCTGGAGTGTGAATCCGATAAGCTACACCTTC. Its translation is CAWSVNPISYTF.

In its sample, this clone was seen once. The gene calls are TRBV20-1 and TRBJ1-1; perhaps TRBD1 as D (5 bases). Germline V gene data show CDR1 as DFQATT and CDR2 as SNEGSKA (reference sequence). V was cut by 0 bases and J by 9 bases, with 8 bases left in between. CDR3 length: 11 residues. CDR3 sequence reads: CSAREGPKAFF. The DNA of the CDR3 is TGCAGTGCTAGAGAGGGGCCTAAAGCTTTCTTT.

This chain uses TRBV5-1 with TRBJ1-2; 7 bases are shared with TRBD1. The CDR3 totals 13 residues. With V trimmed by 4 bases and J by 7 bases, 7 bases remained unmatched. Germline-derived CDR1 and CDR2 are SGHRS and YFSETQ. The CDR3, as DNA: TGCGCCAGCAGCCCGGGACAGTCTCCTGGCTACACCTTC. Protein product: CASSPGQSPGYTF.

The V and J genes are TRBV30 and TRBJ1-3; a weak D match, TRBD1 (6 bases). CDR3 length: 16 amino acids. Trimming stripped 3 bases from V and 0 bases from J, with 15 bases between. The germline gives CDR1 GTSNPN, CDR2 SVGIG (reference sequence). As DNA, the CDR3 is TGTGCCTGGAGGTGGCTGGGACAAAGCTCTGGAAACACCATATATTTT. Its translation: CAWRWLGQSSGNTIYF.

V is TRBV27 and J is TRBJ1-5; D gene unclear. This CDR3 comprises 13 residues. Germline values: CDR1 MNHEY, CDR2 SMNVEV (reference sequence). V lost 0 bases, J lost 6 bases, and 6 bases lay in between. CDR3 in amino acids: CASSLSSAQPQHF. The CDR3 DNA reads as TGTGCCAGCAGTTTATCGTCGGCTCAGCCCCAGCATTTT.

This clone has more than one count but fewer than ten. DNA for the CDR3: TGTGCCTGGAGTAGGACAGGGCGTTATGGCTACACCTTC. Translation: CAWSRTGRYGYTF. The rearrangement uses TRBV30 and TRBJ1-2; 8 positions match TRBD1. Trimming at V came to 2 bases and at J to 5 bases, leaving 4 bases not matched to a gene. The germline CDR1 and CDR2 sequences are GTSNPN and SVGIG (reference sequence). This CDR3 is built from 13 residues.

V is TRBV19 and J is TRBJ1-4; the match to TRBD1 covers 9 bases. The J segment lost 8 bases and the V segment lost 5 bases, leaving 6 bases of the junction unmatched. There are 14 residues in the CDR3. From germline, CDR1 is LNHDA and CDR2 SQIVND (reference sequence). As DNA, the CDR3 is TGTGCCAGTAGTGACGTCGGGACAGGGGAAAAACTGTTTTTT. Translation gives CASSDVGTGEKLFF.